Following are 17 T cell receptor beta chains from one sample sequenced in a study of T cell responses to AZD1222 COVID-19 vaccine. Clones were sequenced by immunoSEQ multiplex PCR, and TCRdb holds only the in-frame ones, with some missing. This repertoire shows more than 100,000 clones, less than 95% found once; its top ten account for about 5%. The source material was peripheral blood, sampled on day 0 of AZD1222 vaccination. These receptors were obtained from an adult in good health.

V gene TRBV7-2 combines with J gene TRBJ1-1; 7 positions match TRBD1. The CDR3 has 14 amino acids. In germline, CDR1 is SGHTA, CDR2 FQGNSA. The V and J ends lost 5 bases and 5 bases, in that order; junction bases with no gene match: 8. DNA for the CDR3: TGTGCCAGCAGCCCCCCCAGGGACAGAACTGAAGCTTTCTTT. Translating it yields CASSPPRDRTEAFF.

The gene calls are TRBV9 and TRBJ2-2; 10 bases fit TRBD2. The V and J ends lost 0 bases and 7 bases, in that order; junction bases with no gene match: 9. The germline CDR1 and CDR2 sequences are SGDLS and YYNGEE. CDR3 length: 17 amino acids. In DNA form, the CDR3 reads TGTGCCAGCAGCGTAGGCAGGCCAGCGGGGGGGCTCGGGGAGCTGTTTTTT. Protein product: CASSVGRPAGGLGELFF.

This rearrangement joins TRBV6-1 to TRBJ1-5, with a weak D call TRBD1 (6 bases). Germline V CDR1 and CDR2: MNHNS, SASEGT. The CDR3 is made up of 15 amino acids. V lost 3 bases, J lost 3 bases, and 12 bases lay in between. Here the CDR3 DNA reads TGTGCCAGCAGTGAGAGAGGACAGAACAATCAGCCCCAGCATTTT. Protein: CASSERGQNNQPQHF.

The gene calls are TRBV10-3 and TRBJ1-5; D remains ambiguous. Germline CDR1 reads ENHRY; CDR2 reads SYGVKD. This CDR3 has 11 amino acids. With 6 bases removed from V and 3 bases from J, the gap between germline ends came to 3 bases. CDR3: CAISNNQPQHF. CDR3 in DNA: TGTGCCATCAGCAACAATCAGCCCCAGCATTTT.

CDR3 sequence reads: CASSLRRGGVYEQYF. The CDR3 bases are TGTGCCAGCAGTTTAAGACGCGGGGGGGTGTACGAGCAGTACTTC. J is TRBJ2-7 and V is TRBV28; 9 positions match TRBD2. CDR1 and CDR2 (germline): MDHEN, SYDVKM. This CDR3 has 15 residues. Trimming removed 2 bases from V and 4 bases from J; junction bases left unmatched: 6.

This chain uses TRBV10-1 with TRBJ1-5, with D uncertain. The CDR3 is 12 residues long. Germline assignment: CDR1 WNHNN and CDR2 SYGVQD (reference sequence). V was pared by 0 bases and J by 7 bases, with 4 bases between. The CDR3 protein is CASSESTQPQHF. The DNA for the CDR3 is TGCGCCAGCAGTGAGTCGACCCAGCCCCAGCATTTT.

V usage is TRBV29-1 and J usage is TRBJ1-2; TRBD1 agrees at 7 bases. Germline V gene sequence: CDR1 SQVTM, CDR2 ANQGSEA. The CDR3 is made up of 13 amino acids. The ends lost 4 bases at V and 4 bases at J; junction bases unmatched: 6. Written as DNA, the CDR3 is TGCAGCGTTGGGGAGGGGGACAGCTATGGCTACACCTTC. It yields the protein CSVGEGDSYGYTF.

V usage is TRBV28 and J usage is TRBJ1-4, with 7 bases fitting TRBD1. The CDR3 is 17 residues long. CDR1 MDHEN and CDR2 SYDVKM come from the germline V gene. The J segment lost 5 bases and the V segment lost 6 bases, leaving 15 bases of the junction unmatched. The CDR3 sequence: CASSNLGGWTINEKLFF. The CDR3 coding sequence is TGTGCCAGCAGCAACTTAGGGGGCTGGACCATAAATGAAAAACTGTTTTTT.

The CDR3 loop is CASSQGLAVSTGELFF. CDR3 nucleotides: TGCGCCAGCAGCCAAGGCCTAGCGGTGAGCACCGGGGAGCTGTTTTTT. The chain links TRBV4-1 to TRBJ2-2; 7 bases map to TRBD2. The J segment lost 4 bases and the V segment lost 1 base, leaving 6 bases of the junction unmatched. This CDR3 spans 16 amino acids. CDR1 and CDR2 from the germline V gene are MGHRA and YSYEKL.

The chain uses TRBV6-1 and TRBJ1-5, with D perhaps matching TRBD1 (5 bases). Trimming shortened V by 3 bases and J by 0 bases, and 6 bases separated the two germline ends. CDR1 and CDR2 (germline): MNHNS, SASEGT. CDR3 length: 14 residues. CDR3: CASSETDSNQPQHF. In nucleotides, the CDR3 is TGTGCCAGCAGTGAGACAGATAGCAATCAGCCCCAGCATTTT.

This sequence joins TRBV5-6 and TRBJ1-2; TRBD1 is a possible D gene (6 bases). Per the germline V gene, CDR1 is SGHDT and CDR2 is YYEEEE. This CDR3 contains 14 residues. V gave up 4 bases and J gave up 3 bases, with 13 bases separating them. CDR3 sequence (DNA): TGTGCCAGCAGCGAGGACAGACTCTACTATGGCTACACCTTC. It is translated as CASSEDRLYYGYTF.

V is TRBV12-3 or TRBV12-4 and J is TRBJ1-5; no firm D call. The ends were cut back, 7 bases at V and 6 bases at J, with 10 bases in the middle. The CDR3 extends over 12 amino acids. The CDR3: CASTLETQPQHF. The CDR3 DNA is TGTGCCAGCACCCTGGAGACTCAGCCCCAGCATTTT.

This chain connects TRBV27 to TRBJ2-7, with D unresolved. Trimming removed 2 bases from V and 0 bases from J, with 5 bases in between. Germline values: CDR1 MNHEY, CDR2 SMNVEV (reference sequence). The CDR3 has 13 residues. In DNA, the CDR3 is TGTGCCAGCAGTTTAATGAGCTCCTACGAGCAGTACTTC. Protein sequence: CASSLMSSYEQYF.

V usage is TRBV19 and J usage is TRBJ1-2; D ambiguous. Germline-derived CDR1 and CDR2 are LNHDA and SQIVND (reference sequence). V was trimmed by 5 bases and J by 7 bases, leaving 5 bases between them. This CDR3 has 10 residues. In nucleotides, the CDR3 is TGTGCCAGTAGTGCAGGTGGCTACACCTTC. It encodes CASSAGGYTF.

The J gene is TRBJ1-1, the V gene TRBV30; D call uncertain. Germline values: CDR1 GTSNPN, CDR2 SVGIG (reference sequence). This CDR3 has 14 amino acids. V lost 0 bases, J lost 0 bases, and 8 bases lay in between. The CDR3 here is CAWSVPPVNTEAFF. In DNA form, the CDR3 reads TGTGCCTGGAGTGTACCCCCAGTGAACACTGAAGCTTTCTTT. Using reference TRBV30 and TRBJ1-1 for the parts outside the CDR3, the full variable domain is SQTIHQWPATLVQPVGSPLSLECTVEGTSNPNLYWYRQAAGRGLQLLFYSVGIGQISSEVPQNLSASRPQDRQFILSSKKLLLSDSGFYLCAWSVPPVNTEAFFGQGTRLTVV.

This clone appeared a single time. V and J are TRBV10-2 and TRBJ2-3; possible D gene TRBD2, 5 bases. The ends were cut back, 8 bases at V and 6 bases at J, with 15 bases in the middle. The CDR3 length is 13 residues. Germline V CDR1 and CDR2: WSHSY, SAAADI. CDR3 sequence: CASGESPADTQYF. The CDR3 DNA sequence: TGCGCCAGCGGGGAGTCCCCTGCGGATACGCAGTATTTT.

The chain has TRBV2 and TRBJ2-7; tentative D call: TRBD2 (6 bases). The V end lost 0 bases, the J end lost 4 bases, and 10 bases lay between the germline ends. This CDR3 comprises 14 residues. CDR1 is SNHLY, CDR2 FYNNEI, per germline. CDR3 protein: CASSEAGGSYEQYF. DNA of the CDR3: TGTGCCAGCAGTGAAGCGGGAGGTTCGTACGAGCAGTACTTC.